The sequence of this T cell receptor beta chain was determined in a study of blood T cell repertoires in COVID-19. For the study at large: T cells, B-cell-depleted T cells, or PBMCs provided the cDNA or gDNA that served as material.

Per the original methods: By means of reference gene primer amplification, nucleated cell counts were estimated. Assay used: immunoSEQ multiplex PCR; TCRdb lists only in-frame clones, some missing. That table supplies the V and J calls and clone size; D and trimming were determined from the DNA. The sample has 120,000 or so clones; 65% to 90% are singletons. In germline, CDR1 is MRHNA, CDR2 SNTAGT. The CDR3 loop spans 15 amino acids. Trimming removed 0 bases at V and 5 bases at J, with 13 bases between. This TCR derives from a man older than 75 with active or convalescent COVID-19. Sequencing was performed on peripheral blood. This chain connects TRBV6-4 to TRBJ2-5, with D possibly matching TRBD1 (5 bases). DNA for the CDR3: TGTGCCAGCAGTGACTCGAAAGGGGTCGCTGAGACCCAGTACTTC. This codes for CASSDSKGVAETQYF.